This T cell receptor (beta chain) was documented in a study of shared clonotypes between healthy human individuals. Study results and limitations: The study sampled only blood, and tissue repertoires likely differ.

The method was immunoSEQ multiplex PCR; TCRdb's version includes in-frame clones alone and lacks a portion of them. The repertoire consists of approximately 480,000 clones, with 60% to 80% occurring once and the leading ten covering around an eighth. The length of the CDR3 is 17 residues. V lost 6 bases and J lost 3; bases outside the gene matches: 13. Germline V gene lookup returns CDR1 SNHLY and CDR2 FYNNEI. This clone showed up just a few times. Its antigen is unidentified. The sample consisted of PBMCs. The chain combines TRBV2 with TRBJ2-1; the match to TRBD2 covers 8 bases. This TCR derives from a woman between 40 and 50 years old in good health. Some clones in this sample may be carry-over from other donors' samples. CDR3 DNA sequence: TGTGCCAGCAGGAGAGGATGGCGGGGGGAACGCTACAATGAGCAGTTCTTC. It codes for CASRRGWRGERYNEQFF.